Below are 10 T cell receptor beta chains sequenced from a single sample in a study of shared clonotypes between healthy human individuals. The table came from immunoSEQ multiplex PCR; TCRdb's copy has only in-frame clones and leaves some out. The sample consists of approximately 2.5 million clones, over 85% of them appearing once. Sequencing was done on a sample of naive CD4+ T cells from PBMCs. The sample's subset: CD45RA+ positively selected. The receptors stem from a man younger than 35 in good health. Some clones in this sample may be carry-over from other donors' samples.

This clone was picked up one time. The chain combines TRBV5-5 with TRBJ2-5, with TRBD2 matching over 10 bases. This CDR3 has 15 amino acids. Trimming cost V 0 bases and J 5 bases; bases outside gene matches: 4. Germline V lookup: CDR1 SGHKS, CDR2 YYEKEE (reference sequence). The CDR3 sequence is CASSLEREGWETQYF. CDR3 DNA sequence: TGTGCCAGCAGCTTGGAGCGGGAGGGCTGGGAGACCCAGTACTTC.

The count of this clone is one. J is TRBJ2-4 and V is TRBV5-6; the D call may be TRBD1 or TRBD2 (5 bases each). Germline values: CDR1 SGHDT, CDR2 YYEEEE. Trimming pared 0 bases from V and 6 bases from J, leaving 19 bases between. The CDR3 runs 17 residues. DNA for the CDR3: TGTGCCAGCAGCTTGGATCGGGACCAGGGAAGGTTAAACATTCAGTACTTC. Its translation is CASSLDRDQGRLNIQYF.

The V gene is TRBV5-8, the J gene TRBJ2-3; D call uncertain. This CDR3 comprises 13 residues. V was clipped by 6 bases and J by 2 bases, with 10 bases between them. Germline V gene lookup returns CDR1 SGHTS and CDR2 YDEGEE. Here the CDR3 DNA reads TGTGCCAGCATGGGCTGGGCCACAGATACGCAGTATTTT. Translating it yields CASMGWATDTQYF.

The rearrangement links TRBV7-3 to TRBJ1-1; 7 positions match TRBD1. With V trimmed by 3 bases and J by 6 bases, 7 bases remained unmatched. The CDR3 is 14 amino acids. Germline lookup yields CDR1 SGHTA and CDR2 FQGTGA. This CDR3 is CASSFRGGMAEAFF. CDR3 nucleotides: TGTGCCAGCAGCTTCAGGGGGGGAATGGCTGAAGCTTTCTTT.

This chain links TRBV5-4 with TRBJ1-1; D remains unclear. The CDR3 contains 16 residues. Deletions cut 0 bases from V and 0 bases from J, with 12 bases between. The germline V gene encodes CDR1 SGHNT and CDR2 YYREEE (reference sequence). The CDR3 is CASSLAFVNLNTEAFF. For the CDR3, the DNA is TGTGCCAGCAGCTTGGCCTTCGTCAATTTGAACACTGAAGCTTTCTTT.

The J gene is TRBJ2-6, the V gene TRBV28; D may be TRBD1 or TRBD2 (5 bases each). Trimming removed 3 bases at V and 0 bases at J, with 12 bases between. The CDR3 totals 17 residues. Germline CDR1 is MDHEN and CDR2 is SYDVKM. As DNA, the CDR3 is TGTGCCAGCAGTTTGGAGGACACCCTCTCTGGGGCCAACGTCCTGACTTTC. This sequence encodes CASSLEDTLSGANVLTF.

The rearrangement links TRBV5-1 to TRBJ1-3, with D unclear. Germline V gene lookup returns CDR1 SGHRS and CDR2 YFSETQ. Between the trimmed V and J ends, which lost 6 bases and 0 bases, there was a span of 10 bases. This CDR3 has 14 amino acids. The CDR3 coding sequence is TGCGCCAGCAACGTGATACCCTCTGGAAACACCATATATTTT. It codes for CASNVIPSGNTIYF.

Of note for this clone: This specimen includes other DNA sequences encoding the same CDR3. The genes are TRBV18 and TRBJ1-1; D unresolved. Germline lookup yields CDR1 KGHSH and CDR2 LQKENI. The CDR3 extends over 11 amino acids. V shed 0 bases and J shed 8 bases, with 4 bases lying between them. The CDR3 bases are TGTGCCAGCTCACCACCAGGGGAAGCTTTCTTT. It specifies CASSPPGEAFF.

This clone was recorded once. V and J are TRBV2 and TRBJ2-7; the D is unclear. This CDR3 is 12 amino acids long. V was shortened by 2 bases and J by 3 bases, with 5 bases between the two germline ends. Germline assignment: CDR1 SNHLY and CDR2 FYNNEI. The CDR3 loop reads CASSESFYEQYF. The CDR3, as DNA: TGTGCCAGCAGTGAAAGCTTCTACGAGCAGTACTTC.

This clone was counted once. The CDR3 loop is CASSYSNRVQPQHF. For the CDR3, the DNA is TGTGCCAGCAGTTACTCGAACAGGGTTCAGCCCCAGCATTTT. V gene TRBV6-6 combines with J gene TRBJ1-5, with a possible D match to TRBD1 (6 bases). CDR3 length equals 14 residues. Trimming left V 0 bases short and J 6 bases short, with 9 bases between. Germline CDR1 MNHNY, CDR2 SVGAGI (reference sequence).